The clone carrying this TCR beta chain was detected a few times. 13 Jbeta primers and 60 Vbeta primers were used for the PCR. Data came from immunoSEQ multiplex PCR; TCRdb stores just in-frame clones and leaves some out. The sample records roughly 150,000 clones, about 70% being singletons. The germline V gene has CDR1 GTSNPN and CDR2 SVGIG (reference sequence). Trimming removed 4 bases from V and 2 bases from J; junction bases left unmatched: 4. The CDR3 has 14 amino acids. These data come from a study of cytomegalovirus exposure and HLA in healthy donors. The receptor's source is a man aged 25-40 years in good health and CMV-seropositive. Sequencing was performed on PBMCs. The rearrangement joins TRBV30 to TRBJ1-4; 7 nucleotides agree with TRBD1. The CDR3 coding sequence is TGTGCCTGGAATACAGGGGTTACTAATGAAAAACTGTTTTTT. It codes for CAWNTGVTNEKLFF. The variable domain in full, with the rest retrieved from reference TRBV30 and TRBJ1-4, is SQTIHQWPATLVQPVGSPLSLECTVEGTSNPNLYWYRQAAGRGLQLLFYSVGIGQISSEVPQNLSASRPQDRQFILSSKKLLLSDSGFYLCAWNTGVTNEKLFFGSGTQLSVL.